The 9 T cell receptor beta chains in this list originate from one sample, sequenced in a study of spatial heterogeneity in lung cancer. From the 5' RACE reads, TCRdb called clonotypes with MiXCR, one entry per CDR3 protein. The data contain several thousand distinct CDR3 sequences, approximately 5% of them singletons. The time point was: sample taken at primary tumor resection. Without sorting, whole RNA was sequenced from tumor, nontumor lung or frozen PBMC. Sample: normal lung tissue next to the tumor, taken at surgery. The receptors originated from a female donor with early-stage non-small cell lung cancer.

This clonotype is medium-sized. This rearrangement joins TRBV5-1 to TRBJ1-1; a possible D gene is TRBD1 (5 bases). The CDR3 has 13 amino acids. The germline gives CDR1 SGHRS, CDR2 YFSETQ. The V end lost 4 bases, the J end lost 7 bases, and 14 bases lay between the germline ends. CDR3 in amino acids: CASSHGVQDEAFF. CDR3 DNA sequence: TGCGCCAGCAGCCACGGGGTACAGGATGAAGCTTTCTTT.

By sample share, this clonotype is medium-sized. The rearrangement joins TRBV5-4 to TRBJ1-6; D not certain. The CDR3 spans 12 residues. Germline assignment: CDR1 SGHNT and CDR2 YYREEE (reference sequence). Trimming shortened V by 1 base and J by 7 bases, and 3 bases separated the two germline ends. CDR3: CASSLKNSPLHF. In DNA form, the CDR3 reads TGTGCCAGCAGCTTGAAGAATTCACCCCTCCACTTT.

This clonotype has a count of ten or more. The V and J genes are TRBV29-1 and TRBJ2-3; D uncertain. CDR3 length: 15 amino acids. Germline V CDR1 and CDR2: SQVTM, ANQGSEA. The V gene lost 4 bases and the J gene lost 0 bases, with 14 bases spanning the gap. The CDR3: CSVAASTTSTDTQYF. The CDR3 coding sequence is TGCAGCGTTGCTGCTTCGACGACTAGCACAGATACGCAGTATTTT.

This clonotype ranks as medium-sized (0.01 to 0.1%). V and J are TRBV7-6 and TRBJ1-4; D not certain. The CDR3 extends over 14 amino acids. Germline lookup yields CDR1 SGHVS and CDR2 FNYEAQ. V lost 5 bases and J lost 3, with 10 bases in between. CDR3 in amino acids: CASSPEVSNEKLFF. CDR3 in DNA: TGTGCCAGCAGCCCGGAAGTCTCTAATGAAAAACTGTTTTTT.

This clonotype was seen repeatedly, ten times or more. The CDR3 coding sequence is TGTGCCAGCAACCGGGAGGGCCTCGGTGGAGGGGAGACCCAGTACTTC. This encodes CASNREGLGGGETQYF. The gene calls are TRBV3-1 and TRBJ2-5; 8 bases are a match to TRBD2. J gave up 5 bases and V 7 bases, and 15 bases lay outside the gene matches. Germline CDR1 LGHDT, CDR2 YNNKEL (reference sequence). CDR3 size: 16 residues.

This clonotype was observed at least ten times. The chain combines TRBV18 with TRBJ2-7; D remains unclear. Germline-derived CDR1 and CDR2 are KGHSH and LQKENI. The V end lost 6 bases, the J end lost 5 bases, and 14 bases lay between the germline ends. The CDR3 runs to 13 residues. This chain's CDR3 is CASSPGPGHEQYF. The CDR3 bases are TGTGCCAGCTCCCCCGGACCTGGCCACGAGCAGTACTTC.

Judged by abundance, this clonotype is medium-sized. The gene calls are TRBV9 and TRBJ2-3, with D uncertain. The germline gives CDR1 SGDLS, CDR2 YYNGEE. With 0 bases removed from V and 6 bases from J, the gap between germline ends came to 8 bases. The CDR3 consists of 13 residues. The CDR3 sequence is CASSVDVRDTQYF. The CDR3 DNA sequence: TGTGCCAGCAGCGTAGACGTCCGGGATACGCAGTATTTT.

In this sample, this clonotype turned up many times. This chain joins TRBV6-5 and TRBJ1-4, with D unclear. The CDR3 is made up of 12 amino acids. The V end lost 7 bases, the J end lost 3 bases, and 6 bases lay between the germline ends. Looked up from germline, CDR1 is MNHEY and CDR2 is SVGAGI. The CDR3 is CASKRANEKLFF. The CDR3 DNA follows: TGTGCCAGCAAGCGGGCTAATGAAAAACTGTTTTTT.

This clonotype was detected ten times or more. The chain couples TRBV5-1 to TRBJ2-1, with D perhaps being TRBD1 or TRBD2 (5 bases each). The V end lost 4 bases, the J end lost 9 bases, and 14 bases lay between the germline ends. CDR3 length equals 13 residues. Germline lookup yields CDR1 SGHRS and CDR2 YFSETQ. The CDR3 DNA follows: TGCGCCAGCAGCATACCTAGTGGGGGTGAGCAGTTCTTC. It is translated as CASSIPSGGEQFF.